This entry lists 2 T cell receptor beta chains sequenced from one sample in a study of blood T cell repertoires in COVID-19. Produced via immunoSEQ multiplex PCR; TCRdb's table is partial and in-frame only. The table records about 190,000 clones, just under 80% of them present only once. The sequencing input was peripheral blood. These receptor sequences come from a woman older than 75 with active or convalescent COVID-19.

The sample holds many counts of this clone. This could be a read error, since a much larger clone is one nucleotide away. CDR3 nucleotides: TGTGCCAGCAGTGACAGCTACGAGCAGTACTTC. Amino acids: CASSDSYEQYF. The chain recombines TRBV6-1 with TRBJ2-7; D is ambiguous. V dropped 3 bases and J dropped 3 bases, with 3 bases sitting between them. Germline V gene sequence: CDR1 MNHNS, CDR2 SASEGT. This CDR3 has 11 residues.

This chain uses TRBV29-1 with TRBJ1-2; D unresolved. The germline CDR1 and CDR2 sequences are SQVTM and ANQGSEA. V shed 4 bases and J shed 3 bases, with 15 bases lying between them. The CDR3 length is 14 residues. Written as DNA, the CDR3 is TGCAGCGTTGCCCGGGGTGGCGGGGACTATGGCTACACCTTC. Protein: CSVARGGGDYGYTF.